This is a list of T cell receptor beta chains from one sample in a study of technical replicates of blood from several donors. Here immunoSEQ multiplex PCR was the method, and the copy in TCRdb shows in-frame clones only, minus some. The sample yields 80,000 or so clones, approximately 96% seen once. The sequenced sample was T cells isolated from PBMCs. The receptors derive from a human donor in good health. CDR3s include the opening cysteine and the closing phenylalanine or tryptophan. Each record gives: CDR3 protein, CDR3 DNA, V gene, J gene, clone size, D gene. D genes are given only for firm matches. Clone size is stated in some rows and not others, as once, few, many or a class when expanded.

CASSTGQGSTNEKLFF,TGTGCCAGCAGTACCGGACAGGGTAGCACTAATGAAAAACTGTTTTTT,TRBV27,TRBJ1-4,NA,TRBD1
CASSIWQMNTEAFF,TGTGCCAGTAGTATTTGGCAGATGAACACTGAAGCTTTCTTT,TRBV19,TRBJ1-1,NA,NA
CATPNPGTNLSTNTGELFF,TGTGCCACTCCAAACCCCGGGACAAACCTTTCAACGAACACCGGGGAGCTGTTTTTT,TRBV5-4,TRBJ2-2,once,NA
CASSFEARDSSYEQYF,TGTGCCAGCAGCTTCGAGGCCCGGGACAGCTCCTACGAGCAGTACTTC,TRBV11-3,TRBJ2-7,once,TRBD1
CASSFQGSGTQYF,TGTGCCAGCAGCTTCCAGGGTTCGGGGACCCAGTACTTC,TRBV5-6,TRBJ2-5,once,NA
CASSLSSRGLLGEKLFF,TGTGCCAGCAGTTTATCGTCCAGGGGGCTTTTGGGTGAAAAACTGTTTTTT,TRBV27,TRBJ1-4,once,TRBD1
CASSLPGLFGQPQHF,TGTGCCAGCAGTTTACCAGGGTTATTTGGGCAGCCCCAGCATTTT,TRBV28,TRBJ1-5,NA,NA
CASSYLITGSQPQHF,TGTGCCAGCAGTTACCTTATTACAGGGTCTCAGCCCCAGCATTTT,TRBV6-6,TRBJ1-5,NA,NA
CASSLNQYEQYF,TGCGCCAGCAGCTTGAATCAGTACGAGCAGTACTTC,TRBV5-1,TRBJ2-7,NA,NA
CASSTGNTEAFF,TGTGCCAGCAGTACAGGTAACACTGAAGCTTTCTTT,TRBV13,TRBJ1-1,NA,NA
CATSRETESGRIAPTF,TGTGCCACCAGCAGAGAAACCGAAAGCGGGAGGATCGCCCCGACCTTC,TRBV15,TRBJ2-7,NA,TRBD2
CAWSGPGGSTDTQYF,TGTGCCTGGAGTGGTCCGGGAGGGAGCACAGATACGCAGTATTTT,TRBV30,TRBJ2-3,NA,TRBD2
CASSRQGASNTEAFF,TGTGCCAGCAGTAGGCAGGGGGCTTCGAACACTGAAGCTTTCTTT,TRBV6-6,TRBJ1-1,NA,TRBD1
CASSYSQVADTQYF,TGTGCCAGCAGTTACTCGCAGGTGGCAGATACGCAGTATTTT,TRBV6-5,TRBJ2-3,NA,NA
CAISGNGLAGDGAKNIQYF,TGTGCCATCAGTGGTAACGGACTAGCGGGAGATGGGGCCAAAAACATTCAGTACTTC,TRBV10-3,TRBJ2-4,NA,TRBD2
CASSITNSGNTIYF,TGTGCCAGCAGTATCACTAACTCTGGAAACACCATATATTTT,TRBV28,TRBJ1-3,NA,NA
CASSRQGNQPQHF,TGTGCCAGTAGTCGACAGGGCAATCAGCCCCAGCATTTT,TRBV19,TRBJ1-5,few,NA
CASRIQGSGGYTF,TGTGCCAGCAGGATTCAGGGATCGGGCGGCTACACCTTC,TRBV28,TRBJ1-2,NA,NA
CASTSTRAYTGELFF,TGTGCCAGCACGTCGACACGCGCCTATACCGGGGAGCTGTTTTTT,TRBV28,TRBJ2-2,NA,NA
CASSQGGGEQFF,TGCGCCAGCAGCCAAGGAGGGGGTGAGCAGTTCTTC,TRBV4-1,TRBJ2-1,NA,NA
CATKTSWAGELFF,TGTGCCACCAAGACTAGCTGGGCCGGGGAGCTGTTTTTT,TRBV15,TRBJ2-2,NA,TRBD2
CASSIVTASSYEQYF,TGTGCCAGTAGTATCGTCACTGCGAGCTCCTACGAGCAGTACTTC,TRBV19,TRBJ2-7,NA,NA
CASMGWRNEKLFF,TGTGCCAGCATGGGATGGAGGAATGAAAAACTGTTTTTT,TRBV6-6,TRBJ1-4,NA,NA
CASSTSGSGGEPQHF,TGTGCCAGTAGCACCTCCGGGAGTGGGGGGGAGCCCCAGCATTTT,TRBV9,TRBJ1-5,NA,NA
CASSLRSDYSNQPQHF,TGTGCCAGCAGCTTAAGGTCAGATTATAGCAATCAGCCCCAGCATTTT,TRBV7-3,TRBJ1-5,once,NA
CASPQKGGRVTEAFF,TGTGCCAGCCCCCAGAAGGGGGGGCGCGTCACTGAAGCTTTCTTT,TRBV28,TRBJ1-1,NA,NA
CASSYSGEQYF,TGTGCCAGCAGTTATTCAGGCGAGCAGTACTTC,TRBV6-5,TRBJ2-7,once,NA
CASSSSRYAENQYF,TGTGCCAGCAGCTCCTCCCGATATGCCGAGAACCAGTATTTT,TRBV7-3,TRBJ2-3,NA,NA
CASSQLATSGRAGETQYF,TGCGCCAGCAGCCAACTTGCGACTAGCGGGAGGGCCGGTGAGACCCAGTACTTC,TRBV4-1,TRBJ2-5,NA,TRBD2
CASLGLAGGNEQFF,TGTGCCAGCTTAGGACTAGCGGGAGGCAATGAGCAGTTCTTC,TRBV2,TRBJ2-1,NA,TRBD2
CASSEYLGGGELFF,TGTGCCAGCAGTGAATATCTAGGTGGGGGGGAGCTGTTTTTT,TRBV25-1,TRBJ2-2,NA,NA
CASSLNDRGKQYF,TGTGCCAGCAGTCTAAACGACAGGGGAAAGCAGTACTTC,TRBV28,TRBJ2-7,NA,TRBD1
CASGSGTYPYNEQFF,TGTGCTAGTGGATCCGGGACATATCCCTACAATGAGCAGTTCTTC,TRBV12-5,TRBJ2-1,NA,NA
CASRIFRVDTEAFF,TGTGCCAGCAGGATATTCAGGGTAGACACTGAAGCTTTCTTT,TRBV6-1,TRBJ1-1,NA,NA
CASSASLGTSWSYEQYF,TGTGCCAGCAGTGCGAGTTTGGGGACTAGTTGGTCCTACGAGCAGTACTTC,TRBV2,TRBJ2-7,NA,TRBD2
CASSLGTGPNTEAFF,TGTGCCAGCAGCTTAGGGACAGGTCCGAACACTGAAGCTTTCTTT,TRBV7-6,TRBJ1-1,NA,TRBD1
CASSVTGVGEQYF,TGTGCCAGCAGTGTGACAGGGGTGGGGGAGCAGTACTTC,TRBV27,TRBJ2-7,once,TRBD1
CASSLRQGASTDTQYF,TGTGCCAGCAGCTTACGACAGGGGGCGAGCACAGATACGCAGTATTTT,TRBV11-1,TRBJ2-3,NA,TRBD1
CASSSGLAHTYEQYF,TGTGCCAGCAGCTCGGGACTAGCGCATACCTACGAGCAGTACTTC,TRBV28,TRBJ2-7,NA,TRBD2
CASSLVVGGGYEQYF,TGTGCCAGCAGCTTAGTAGTTGGGGGCGGATACGAGCAGTACTTC,TRBV11-1,TRBJ2-7,once,NA
CASSLLAGGRGNEQFF,TGTGCCAGCAGTTTATTGGCGGGAGGGCGTGGGAATGAGCAGTTCTTC,TRBV28,TRBJ2-1,NA,TRBD2
CASSLGGVEQYF,TGTGCCAGCAGCTTAGGCGGGGTTGAGCAGTACTTC,TRBV7-6,TRBJ2-7,once,NA